This is a list of T cell receptor beta chains from one sample in a study of OX40 agonist ivuxolimab in advanced cancers. Libraries were prepared by immunoSEQ multiplex PCR; TCRdb keeps only in-frame clonotypes and omits some of them. This table has under 60,000 clones, 85% to 95% appearing once. The input for sequencing was CD4+ or CD8+ T cells sorted from blood, taken in a trial of the OX40 agonist ivuxolimab. The origin of the receptors is an adult with an advanced solid tumor such as melanoma, head and neck, liver or kidney cancer. Both conserved end residues are part of each CDR3. D genes are given only for firm matches. Only some rows state a clone size, as once, few, many or a class for expanded clones.

V gene	J gene	clone size	D gene	CDR3 DNA	CDR3 protein
TRBV2	TRBJ1-3	.	.	TGTGCCAGCATTGGGCCCTACAAGGAATTCTCTGGAAACACCATATATTTT	CASIGPYKEFSGNTIYF
TRBV18	TRBJ2-5	.	.	TGTGCCAGCTCACCACCGACGCACCGAGAGACCCAGTACTTC	CASSPPTHRETQYF
TRBV5-5	TRBJ2-7	once	TRBD2	TGTGCCAGCACGGGAGTAGCGGGACTCTACGAGCAGTACTTC	CASTGVAGLYEQYF
TRBV2	TRBJ1-3	.	.	TGTGCCAGCAGTGAGTACAGTCTCTCTGGAAACACCATATATTTT	CASSEYSLSGNTIYF
TRBV28	TRBJ2-5	.	TRBD2	TGTGCCAGCAGTCCCCGAGGACTAGCTGAGACCCAGTACTTC	CASSPRGLAETQYF
TRBV27	TRBJ1-1	.	.	TGTGCCAGCAGTACACCGTGGGGGATGAACACTGAAGCTTTCTTT	CASSTPWGMNTEAFF
TRBV27	TRBJ2-6	once	.	TGTGCCAGCAGCAGGGCTTCTGGGGCCAACGTCCTGACTTTC	CASSRASGANVLTF
TRBV11-2	TRBJ2-2	once	.	TGTGCCAGCAGCTCGACGGTAGCCGGGGAGCTGTTTTTT	CASSSTVAGELFF
TRBV5-4	TRBJ2-7	.	.	TGTGCCAGCAGCTACGGGGTGGACGGATCCTACGAGCAGTACTTC	CASSYGVDGSYEQYF
TRBV7-8	TRBJ2-5	.	TRBD2	TGTGCCAGCAACTCCATCGGTGGGAGGGCCTTAGAGACCCAGTACTTC	CASNSIGGRALETQYF
TRBV30	TRBJ2-1	once	.	TGTGCCTGGAGTGGGGACGAGTACAATGAGCAGTTCTTC	CAWSGDEYNEQFF
TRBV4-2	TRBJ2-6	.	TRBD2	TGTGCCAGCAGCCAAGATTCGTTGGTAGCGGGAGGGCTTTCAGGGGCCAACGTCCTGACTTTC	CASSQDSLVAGGLSGANVLTF
TRBV6-1	TRBJ2-1	.	.	TGTGCCAGCAGTGAAGATTGGCAGGGGGGCAATGAGCAGTTCTTC	CASSEDWQGGNEQFF
TRBV6-5	TRBJ1-1	once	.	TGTGCCAGCAGTTGGACAGTTTTGAACACTGAAGCTTTCTTT	CASSWTVLNTEAFF
TRBV28	TRBJ2-1	.	.	TGTGCCAGCAGTCCCGGCCACGCGGGCCAGTTCTTC	CASSPGHAGQFF
TRBV23-1	TRBJ2-5	.	.	TGCGCCAGCATCCCGGGCAGGGCAAGAGAGACCCAGTACTTC	CASIPGRARETQYF
TRBV6-1	TRBJ1-2	.	.	TGTGCCAGCAGTGAGGCAGGGGACTATGGCTACACCTTC	CASSEAGDYGYTF
TRBV27	TRBJ2-1	.	.	TGTGCCAGCAGTTTAGGTTCTAGTGGGTTTAATGAGCAGTTCTTC	CASSLGSSGFNEQFF
TRBV6-5	TRBJ1-3	.	.	TGTGCCAGCAGTTACCTGGCAGGGGAAGGAAACACCATATATTTT	CASSYLAGEGNTIYF
TRBV7-6	TRBJ2-5	once	.	TGTGCCAGCAGCTTATTCGGCAGGGCGAAAGAGACCCAGTACTTC	CASSLFGRAKETQYF
TRBV28	TRBJ1-2	.	.	TGTGCCAGCAGTTTCCCCCACGGACAGCGCTATGGCTACACCTTC	CASSFPHGQRYGYTF